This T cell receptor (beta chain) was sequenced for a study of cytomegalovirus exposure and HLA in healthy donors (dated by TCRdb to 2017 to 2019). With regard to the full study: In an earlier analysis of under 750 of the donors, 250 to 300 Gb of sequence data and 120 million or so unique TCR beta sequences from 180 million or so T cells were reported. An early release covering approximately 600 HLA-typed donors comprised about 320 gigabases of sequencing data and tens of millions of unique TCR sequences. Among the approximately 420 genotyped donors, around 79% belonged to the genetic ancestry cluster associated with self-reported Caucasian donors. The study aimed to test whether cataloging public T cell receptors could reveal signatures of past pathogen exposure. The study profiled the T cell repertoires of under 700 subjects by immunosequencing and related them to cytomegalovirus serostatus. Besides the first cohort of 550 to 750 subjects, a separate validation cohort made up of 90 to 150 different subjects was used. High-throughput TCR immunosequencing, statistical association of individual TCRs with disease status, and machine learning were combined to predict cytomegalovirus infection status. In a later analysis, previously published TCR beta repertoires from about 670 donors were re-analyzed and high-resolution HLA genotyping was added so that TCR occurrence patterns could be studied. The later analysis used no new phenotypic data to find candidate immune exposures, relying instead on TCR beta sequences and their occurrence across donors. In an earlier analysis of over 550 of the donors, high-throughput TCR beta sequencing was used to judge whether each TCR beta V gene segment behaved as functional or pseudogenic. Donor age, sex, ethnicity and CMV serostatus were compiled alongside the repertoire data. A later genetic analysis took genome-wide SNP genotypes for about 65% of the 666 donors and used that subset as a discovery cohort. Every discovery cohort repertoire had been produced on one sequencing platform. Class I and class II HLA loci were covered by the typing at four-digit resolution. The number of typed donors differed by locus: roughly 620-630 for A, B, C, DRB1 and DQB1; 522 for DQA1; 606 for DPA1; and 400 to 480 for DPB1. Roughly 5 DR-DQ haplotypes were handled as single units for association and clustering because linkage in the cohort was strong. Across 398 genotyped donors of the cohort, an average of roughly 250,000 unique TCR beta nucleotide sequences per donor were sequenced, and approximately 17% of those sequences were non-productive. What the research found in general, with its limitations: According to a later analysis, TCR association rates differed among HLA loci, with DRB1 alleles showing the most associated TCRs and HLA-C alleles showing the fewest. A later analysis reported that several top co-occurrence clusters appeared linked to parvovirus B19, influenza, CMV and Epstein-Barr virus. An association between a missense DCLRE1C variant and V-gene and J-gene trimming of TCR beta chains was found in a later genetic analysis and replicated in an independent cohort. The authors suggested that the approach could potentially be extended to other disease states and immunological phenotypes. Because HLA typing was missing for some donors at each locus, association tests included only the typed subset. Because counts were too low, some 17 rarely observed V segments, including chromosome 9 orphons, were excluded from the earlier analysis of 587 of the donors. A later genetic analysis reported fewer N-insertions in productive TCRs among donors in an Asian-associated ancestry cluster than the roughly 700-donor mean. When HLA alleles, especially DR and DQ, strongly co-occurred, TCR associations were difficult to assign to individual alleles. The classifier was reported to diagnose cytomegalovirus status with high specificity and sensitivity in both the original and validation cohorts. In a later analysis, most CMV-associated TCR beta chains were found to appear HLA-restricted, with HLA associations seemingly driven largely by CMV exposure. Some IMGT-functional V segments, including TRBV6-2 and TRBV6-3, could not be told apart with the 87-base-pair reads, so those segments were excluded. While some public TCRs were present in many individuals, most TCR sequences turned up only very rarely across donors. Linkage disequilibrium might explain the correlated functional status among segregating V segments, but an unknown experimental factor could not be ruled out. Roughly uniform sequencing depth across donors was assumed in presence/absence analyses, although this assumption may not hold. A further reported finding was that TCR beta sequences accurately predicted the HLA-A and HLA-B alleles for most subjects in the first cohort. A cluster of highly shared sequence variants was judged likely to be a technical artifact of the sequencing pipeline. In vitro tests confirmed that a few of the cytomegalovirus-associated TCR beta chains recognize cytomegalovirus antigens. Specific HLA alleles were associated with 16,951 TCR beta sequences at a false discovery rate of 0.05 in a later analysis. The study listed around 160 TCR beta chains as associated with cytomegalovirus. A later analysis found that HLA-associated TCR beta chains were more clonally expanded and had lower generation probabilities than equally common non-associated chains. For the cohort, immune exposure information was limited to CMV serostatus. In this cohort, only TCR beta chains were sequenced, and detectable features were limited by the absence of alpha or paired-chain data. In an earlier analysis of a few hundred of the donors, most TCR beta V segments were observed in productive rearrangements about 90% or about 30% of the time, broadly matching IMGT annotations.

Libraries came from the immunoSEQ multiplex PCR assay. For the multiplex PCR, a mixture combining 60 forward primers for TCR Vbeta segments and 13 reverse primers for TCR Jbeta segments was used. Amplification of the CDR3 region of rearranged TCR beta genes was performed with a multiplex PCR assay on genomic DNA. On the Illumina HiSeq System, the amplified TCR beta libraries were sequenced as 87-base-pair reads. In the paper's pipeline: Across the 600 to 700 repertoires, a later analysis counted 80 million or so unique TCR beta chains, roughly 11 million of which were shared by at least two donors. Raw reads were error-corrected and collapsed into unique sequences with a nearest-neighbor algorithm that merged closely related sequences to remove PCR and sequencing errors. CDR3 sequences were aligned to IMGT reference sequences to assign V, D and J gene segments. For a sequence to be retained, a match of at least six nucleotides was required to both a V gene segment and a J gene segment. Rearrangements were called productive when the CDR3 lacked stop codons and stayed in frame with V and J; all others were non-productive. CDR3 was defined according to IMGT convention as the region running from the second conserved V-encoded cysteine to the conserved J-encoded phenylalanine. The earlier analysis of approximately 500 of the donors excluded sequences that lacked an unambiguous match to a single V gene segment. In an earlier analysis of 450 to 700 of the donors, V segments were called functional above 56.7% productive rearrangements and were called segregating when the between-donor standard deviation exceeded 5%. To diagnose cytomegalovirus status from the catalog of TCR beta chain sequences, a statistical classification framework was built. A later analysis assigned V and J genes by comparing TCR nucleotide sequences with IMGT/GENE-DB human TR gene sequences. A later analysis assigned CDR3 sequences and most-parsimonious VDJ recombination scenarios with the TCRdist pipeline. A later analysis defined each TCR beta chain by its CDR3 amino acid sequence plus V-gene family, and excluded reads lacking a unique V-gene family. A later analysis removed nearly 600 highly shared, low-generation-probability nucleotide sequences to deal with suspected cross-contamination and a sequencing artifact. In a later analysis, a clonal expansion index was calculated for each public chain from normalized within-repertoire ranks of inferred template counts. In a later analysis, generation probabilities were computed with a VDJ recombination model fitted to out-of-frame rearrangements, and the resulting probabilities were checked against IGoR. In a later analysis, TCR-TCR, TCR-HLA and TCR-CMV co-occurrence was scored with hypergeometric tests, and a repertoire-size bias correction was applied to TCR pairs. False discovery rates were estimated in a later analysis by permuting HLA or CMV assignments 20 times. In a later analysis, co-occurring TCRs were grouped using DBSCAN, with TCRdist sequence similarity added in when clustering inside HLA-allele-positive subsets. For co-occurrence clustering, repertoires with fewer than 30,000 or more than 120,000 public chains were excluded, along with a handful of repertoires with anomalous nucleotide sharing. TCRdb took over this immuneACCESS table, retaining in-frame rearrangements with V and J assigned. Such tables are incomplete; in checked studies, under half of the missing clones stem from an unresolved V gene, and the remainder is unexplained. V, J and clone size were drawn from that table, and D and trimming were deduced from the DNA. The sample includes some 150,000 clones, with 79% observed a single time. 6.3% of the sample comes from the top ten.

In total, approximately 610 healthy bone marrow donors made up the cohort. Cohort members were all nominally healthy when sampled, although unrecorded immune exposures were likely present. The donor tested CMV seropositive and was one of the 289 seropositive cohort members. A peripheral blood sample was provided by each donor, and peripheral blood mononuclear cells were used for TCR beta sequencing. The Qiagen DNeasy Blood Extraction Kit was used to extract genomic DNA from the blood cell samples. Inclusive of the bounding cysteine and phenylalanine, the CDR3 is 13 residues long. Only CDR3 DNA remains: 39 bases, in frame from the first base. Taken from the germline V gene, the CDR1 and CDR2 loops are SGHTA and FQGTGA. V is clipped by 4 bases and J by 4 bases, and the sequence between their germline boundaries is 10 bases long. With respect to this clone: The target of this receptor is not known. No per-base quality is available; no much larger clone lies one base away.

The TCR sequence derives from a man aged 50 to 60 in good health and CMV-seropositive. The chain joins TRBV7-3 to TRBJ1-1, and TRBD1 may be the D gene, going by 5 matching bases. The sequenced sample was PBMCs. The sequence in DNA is TGTGCCAGCAGCTCCACAGGAGCCACTGAAGCTTTCTTT. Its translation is CASSSTGATEAFF.